This is a list of T cell receptor beta chains from one sample in a study of beta chain features in type 1 diabetes. TCRdb's copy holds only in-frame clones and misses some; the assay was immunoSEQ multiplex PCR. The table records 620,000 or so clones, about 14% of them present only once. Sequenced input: naive CD4+ T cells from blood. The source of these receptors is a man younger than 35 in good health. The CDR3 runs from the conserved cysteine through the conserved F or W. A D gene is named only where the DNA matches it firmly. Some rows mark clone size as missing; the rest say once, few, many or name a class of expanded clone.

CAISGVGDRVYGYTF,TGTGCCATCAGTGGCGTTGGGGACAGGGTATATGGCTACACCTTC,TRBJ1-2,TRBV10-3,TRBD1,-
CASRPMLGQAQSPLHF,TGTGCCAGCAGACCCATGCTGGGACAAGCTCAGTCACCCCTCCACTTT,TRBJ1-6,TRBV28,-,few
CASGRLETQYF,TGTGCCAGCGGACGGTTGGAGACCCAGTACTTC,TRBJ2-5,TRBV18,-,few
CASSVQGGTEAFF,TGTGCCAGCTCAGTACAGGGTGGGACTGAAGCTTTCTTT,TRBJ1-1,TRBV18,-,few
CASSGQNQETQYF,TGTGCCAGCAGTGGGCAGAACCAAGAGACCCAGTACTTC,TRBJ2-5,TRBV25-1,-,few
CASSLMAVNNYGYTF,TGCGCCAGCAGCTTGATGGCGGTGAATAACTATGGCTACACCTTC,TRBJ1-2,TRBV5-1,-,few
CASSEDRGPYGYTF,TGTGCCAGCAGTGAAGACAGGGGGCCCTATGGCTACACCTTC,TRBJ1-2,TRBV2,TRBD1,few
CASRRRGGKSSGNTIYF,TGCGCCAGCAGGAGGCGAGGAGGGAAAAGCTCTGGAAACACCATATATTTT,TRBJ1-3,TRBV23-1,-,-
CASSAKPEQYF,TGTGCCAGCAGCGCGAAGCCCGAGCAGTACTTC,TRBJ2-7,TRBV9,-,-
CASSLRSGRAPGELFF,TGCGCCAGCAGCTTGCGTAGCGGGAGGGCGCCCGGGGAGCTGTTTTTT,TRBJ2-2,TRBV5-1,TRBD2,-
CASSNDRLAKNIQYF,TGTGCCAGCAGCAATGACAGACTAGCCAAAAACATTCAGTACTTC,TRBJ2-4,TRBV7-9,-,-
CASSQERGGYSPLHF,TGCGCCAGCAGCCAAGAGCGAGGGGGGTATTCACCCCTCCACTTT,TRBJ1-6,TRBV4-1,-,-
CSVDADLTPVEEAFF,TGCAGCGTTGACGCGGACCTGACCCCAGTTGAGGAAGCTTTCTTT,TRBJ1-1,TRBV29-1,-,-
CASPGQDDSPLHF,TGTGCCAGCCCCGGGCAGGACGACTCACCCCTCCACTTT,TRBJ1-6,TRBV7-4,-,-
CASSLVRGQGKAEQFF,TGTGCCAGCAGCTTAGTCCGGGGGCAGGGTAAGGCTGAGCAGTTCTTC,TRBJ2-1,TRBV7-9,-,few
CASSKAGGATNGYTF,TGTGCCAGTAGTAAAGCAGGGGGCGCAACGAATGGCTACACCTTC,TRBJ1-2,TRBV19,TRBD1,-
CAISPGLAGIETQYF,TGTGCCATCAGTCCGGGACTAGCGGGGATAGAGACCCAGTACTTC,TRBJ2-5,TRBV10-3,TRBD2,few
CSSLAKNIQYF,TGCTCCTCACTAGCCAAAAACATTCAGTACTTC,TRBJ2-4,TRBV20-1,-,-
CASTLGGGDTDTQYF,TGTGCCAGCACCCTCGGGGGGGGTGACACAGATACGCAGTATTTT,TRBJ2-3,TRBV7-9,TRBD2,-
CATSRERGLSYNEQFF,TGTGCCACCAGCAGAGAACGAGGTCTCTCCTACAATGAGCAGTTCTTC,TRBJ2-1,TRBV15,-,few
CASSTRLAGPREELFF,TGTGCCAGCAGCACAAGACTAGCGGGCCCAAGGGAGGAGCTGTTTTTT,TRBJ2-2,TRBV7-2,TRBD2,few
CATTPSGSRKAFF,TGTGCCACTACACCCTCAGGGTCTAGGAAAGCTTTCTTT,TRBJ1-1,TRBV6-5,-,-
CASSSGPMNTEAFF,TGCGCCAGCAGCTCAGGGCCTATGAACACTGAAGCTTTCTTT,TRBJ1-1,TRBV5-1,-,few
CASSLGASGRAGEQFF,TGTGCCAGCAGCTTAGGTGCTAGCGGGAGGGCCGGTGAGCAGTTCTTC,TRBJ2-1,TRBV7-2,TRBD2,few
CASSWTGFYEQYF,TGTGCCAGCAGCTGGACGGGTTTCTACGAGCAGTACTTC,TRBJ2-7,TRBV7-9,-,few
CASSYVADRGEETQYF,TGTGCCAGCAGTTACGTGGCCGACAGGGGGGAAGAGACCCAGTACTTC,TRBJ2-5,TRBV6-5,TRBD1,few
CSVDRGTEAFF,TGCAGCGTTGATAGGGGAACTGAAGCTTTCTTT,TRBJ1-1,TRBV29-1,-,-
CSAWEVNEQFF,TGCAGTGCCTGGGAGGTTAATGAGCAGTTCTTC,TRBJ2-1,TRBV20-1,-,-
CASSLTGGNTGELFF,TGTGCCAGCAGTCTCACAGGGGGCAACACCGGGGAGCTGTTTTTT,TRBJ2-2,TRBV28,TRBD1,-
CASSTPSTDTQYF,TGTGCCAGCAGTACACCGAGCACAGATACGCAGTATTTT,TRBJ2-3,TRBV28,-,few
CAWSAFDTQYF,TGTGCCTGGAGTGCATTCGATACGCAGTATTTT,TRBJ2-3,TRBV30,-,-
CASSLGSEETQYF,TGCGCCAGCAGCTTGGGCAGTGAAGAGACCCAGTACTTC,TRBJ2-5,TRBV5-1,-,-
CSVTGSGANVLTF,TGCAGCGTAACAGGGTCTGGGGCCAACGTCCTGACTTTC,TRBJ2-6,TRBV29-1,-,-
CASSLPGYGYTF,TGTGCCAGCAGCTTACCGGGGTACGGCTACACCTTC,TRBJ1-2,TRBV7-9,-,once
CASGDGTAYEKLFF,TGTGCTAGTGGCGACGGGACAGCCTATGAAAAACTGTTTTTT,TRBJ1-4,TRBV12-5,TRBD1,few